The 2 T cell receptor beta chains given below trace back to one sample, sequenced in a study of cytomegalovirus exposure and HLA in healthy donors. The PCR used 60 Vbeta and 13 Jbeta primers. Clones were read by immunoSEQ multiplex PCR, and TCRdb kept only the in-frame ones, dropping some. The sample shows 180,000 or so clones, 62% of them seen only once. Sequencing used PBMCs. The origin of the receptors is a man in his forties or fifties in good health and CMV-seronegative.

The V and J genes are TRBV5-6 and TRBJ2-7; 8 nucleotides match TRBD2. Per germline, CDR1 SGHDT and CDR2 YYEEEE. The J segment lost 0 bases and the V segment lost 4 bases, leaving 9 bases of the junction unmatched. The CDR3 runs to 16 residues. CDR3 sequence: CASSRPGGPNSYEQYF. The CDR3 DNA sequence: TGTGCCAGCAGCCGGCCGGGGGGGCCAAACTCCTACGAGCAGTACTTC.

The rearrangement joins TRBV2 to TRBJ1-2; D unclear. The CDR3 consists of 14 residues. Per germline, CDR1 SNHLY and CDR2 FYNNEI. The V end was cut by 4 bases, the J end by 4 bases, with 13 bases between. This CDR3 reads CASSGSVRGYGYTF. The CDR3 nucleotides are TGTGCCAGCAGTGGGTCAGTGCGGGGCTATGGCTACACCTTC.